Listed below are T cell receptor beta chains from one sample, sequenced in a study of blood T cell repertoires in COVID-19. TCRdb's table, derived via immunoSEQ multiplex PCR, lists solely in-frame clones and lacks some. The table shows about 170,000 clones, with 88% occurring only once. Sequenced input: peripheral blood. The receptors were gathered from a man in his forties or fifties who had recovered from COVID-19. The CDR3 runs from the conserved cysteine through the conserved F or W. The D gene is left open where the match is weak. Some rows mark clone size as missing; the rest say once, few, many or name a class of expanded clone.

NA,TRBD2,TRBJ2-3,TRBV7-9,TGTGCCAGCAGGGCGATAGCGGGACTTGAGACAGATACGCAGTATTTT,CASRAIAGLETDTQYF
NA,NA,TRBJ1-4,TRBV18,TGTGCCAGCTCATTACAGGGAACTAATGAAAAACTGTTTTTT,CASSLQGTNEKLFF
NA,NA,TRBJ1-5,TRBV30,TGTGCCTGGAGCATTCCGGCGAGGGTGTGCAATCAGCCCCAGCATTTT,CAWSIPARVCNQPQHF
few,NA,TRBJ1-3,TRBV7-3,TGTGCCAGCAGCGAGGGTCCGGGAAACACCATATATTTT,CASSEGPGNTIYF
NA,TRBD1,TRBJ1-2,TRBV11-2,TGTGCCAGCAGCTCCGGGACAGGGGTCTATGGCTACACCTTC,CASSSGTGVYGYTF
once,TRBD1,TRBJ2-7,TRBV27,TGTGCCTACGTCGGGACAGGGAACAACGAGCAGTACTTC,CAYVGTGNNEQYF
NA,NA,TRBJ1-3,TRBV5-1,TGCGCCAGCAGCCAGGTTACGGGACAAACGGGTGGCACCATATATTTT,CASSQVTGQTGGTIYF
NA,NA,TRBJ2-7,TRBV15,TGTGCCACCAGCTCGGGAAGGTCCCCCTACGAGCAGTACTTC,CATSSGRSPYEQYF
NA,NA,TRBJ1-2,TRBV6-5,TGTGCCAGCAGCTCGACAGTCCCAGTTAACTATGGCTACACCTTC,CASSSTVPVNYGYTF
NA,TRBD1,TRBJ1-2,TRBV28,TGTGCCAGCAGTTTTCGGGTTCCCCGCAGGGGGGGCTACACCTTC,CASSFRVPRRGGYTF
NA,NA,TRBJ2-7,TRBV27,TGTGCCAGCAGCCGGGGACTTAAAGGCCACGAGCAGTACTTC,CASSRGLKGHEQYF
NA,NA,TRBJ2-7,TRBV12-5,TGTGCTAGTGGTTTGGTGGTCGGAGGCGCCTACGAGCAGTACTTC,CASGLVVGGAYEQYF
NA,NA,TRBJ2-7,TRBV24-1,TGTGCCACCAGTGATTTCGGGGGGCTACAGTACTTC,CATSDFGGLQYF
NA,TRBD2,TRBJ2-3,TRBV3-1/TRBV3-2,TGTGCCAGCAGCCGGCGGGGGGGCAGCACAGATACGCAGTATTTT,CASSRRGGSTDTQYF
NA,NA,TRBJ1-1,TRBV28,TGTGCCAGCAGTTTCCCTTTCGCCGGCACTGAAGCTTTCTTT,CASSFPFAGTEAFF
once,TRBD2,TRBJ2-3,TRBV25-1,TGTGCCAGCAGCCAAGTAGCGGGAGTTTCAGATACGCAGTATTTT,CASSQVAGVSDTQYF
NA,TRBD1,TRBJ2-5,TRBV7-9,TGTGCCAGCAGCTTAGGTCAGGGGGCGGTTGGAGAGACCCAGTACTTC,CASSLGQGAVGETQYF
NA,NA,TRBJ1-1,TRBV5-4,TGTGCCAGCAGCTTAACCGCAGGGACTGAAGCTTTCTTT,CASSLTAGTEAFF
NA,TRBD1,TRBJ2-7,TRBV3-1/TRBV3-2,TGTGCCACCTCAGACAGGGCAAGTTTCTACGAGCAGTACTTC,CATSDRASFYEQYF
once,NA,TRBJ1-2,TRBV24-1,TGTGCCACCAGCCCTAGAGACGGGAAAAACTATGGCTACACCTTC,CATSPRDGKNYGYTF